This T cell receptor beta chain was identified during a study of molecular identifiers for immune sequencing clone quantification. The wider study: Replicates split RNA from around 20,000 or 100,000 naive CD8 cells five ways, and the researchers sequenced four portions. General observations from the study: Spiked-in Jurkat TCR RNA corresponding to one cell was reported as detectable against 1 million or so naive cells.

When naive CD8 T cells were sorted, they were gated as CD8+CD4-CCR7+CD45RA+. The CDR3 is 16 amino acids. Germline CDR1 is SGHVS and CDR2 is FNYEAQ. Trimming removed 2 bases at V and 0 bases at J, with 13 bases between. TCRdb reprocessed the PCR reads with MiXCR, giving one entry per CDR3 protein. This table holds over 60,000 distinct CDR3 sequences, under 20% found once. Many counts were recorded for this clonotype. Its target is unknown. The TCR sequence derives from a human donor in good health. Some libraries in this study had Jurkat cell RNA spiked in. The sequenced material came from naive CD8+ T cells from blood, with Jurkat cell RNA spiked in. Stated subset: FACS-sorted CD8+CD4-CCR7+CD45RA+ naive T cells. The chain joins TRBV7-6 to TRBJ2-5; D is possibly TRBD1 (5 bases). The CDR3 DNA reads as TGTGCCAGCAGCTTAAGTCCAGGGCGGTACCAAGAGACCCAGTACTTC. This codes for CASSLSPGRYQETQYF.